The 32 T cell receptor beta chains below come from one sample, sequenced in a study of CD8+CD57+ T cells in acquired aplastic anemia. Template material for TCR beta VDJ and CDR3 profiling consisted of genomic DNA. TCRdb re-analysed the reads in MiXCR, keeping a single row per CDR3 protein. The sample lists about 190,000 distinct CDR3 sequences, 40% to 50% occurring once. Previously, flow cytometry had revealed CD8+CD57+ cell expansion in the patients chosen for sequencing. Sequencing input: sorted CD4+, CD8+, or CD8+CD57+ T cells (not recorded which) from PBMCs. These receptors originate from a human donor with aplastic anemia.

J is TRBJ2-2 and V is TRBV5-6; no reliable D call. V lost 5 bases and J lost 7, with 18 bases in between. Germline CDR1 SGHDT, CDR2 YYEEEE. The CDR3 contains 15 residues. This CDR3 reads CASSVGGKEIGELFF. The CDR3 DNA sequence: TGTGCCAGCAGTGTGGGTGGGAAAGAGATCGGGGAGCTGTTTTTT.

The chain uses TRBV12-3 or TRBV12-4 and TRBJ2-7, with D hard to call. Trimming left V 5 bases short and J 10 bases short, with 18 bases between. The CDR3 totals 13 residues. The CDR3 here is CASSERILGRQYF. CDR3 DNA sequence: TGTGCCAGCAGTGAAAGGATCCTCGGGCGACAGTACTTC.

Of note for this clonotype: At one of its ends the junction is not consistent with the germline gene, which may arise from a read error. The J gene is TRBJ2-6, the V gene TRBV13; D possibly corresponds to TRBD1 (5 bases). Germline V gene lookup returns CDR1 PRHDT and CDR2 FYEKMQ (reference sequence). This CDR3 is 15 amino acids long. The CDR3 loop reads CASNLRQSGANVLTF. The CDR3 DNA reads TGTGCCAGCAACTTACGACAGTCTGGGGCCAACGTCCTGACTTTC.

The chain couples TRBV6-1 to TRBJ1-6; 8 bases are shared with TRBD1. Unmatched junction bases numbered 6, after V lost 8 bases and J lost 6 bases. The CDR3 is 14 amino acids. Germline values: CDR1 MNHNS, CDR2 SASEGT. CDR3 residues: CASGVGQGNSPLHF. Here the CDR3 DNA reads TGTGCCAGCGGGGTAGGACAGGGTAATTCACCCCTCCACTTT.

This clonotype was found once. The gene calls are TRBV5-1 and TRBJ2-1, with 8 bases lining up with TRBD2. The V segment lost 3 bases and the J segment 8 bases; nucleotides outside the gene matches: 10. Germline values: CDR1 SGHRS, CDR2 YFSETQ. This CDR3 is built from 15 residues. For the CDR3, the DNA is TGCGCCAGCAGCTGGGAAGCGGGAGCGGCCGATGAGCAGTTCTTC. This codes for CASSWEAGAADEQFF.

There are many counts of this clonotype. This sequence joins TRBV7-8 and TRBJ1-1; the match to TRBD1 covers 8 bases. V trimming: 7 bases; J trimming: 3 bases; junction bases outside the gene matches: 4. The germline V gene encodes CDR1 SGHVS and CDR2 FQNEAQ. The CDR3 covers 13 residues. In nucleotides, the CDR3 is TGTGCCAGCACCCGGGACAGGCACACTGAAGCTTTCTTT. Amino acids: CASTRDRHTEAFF.

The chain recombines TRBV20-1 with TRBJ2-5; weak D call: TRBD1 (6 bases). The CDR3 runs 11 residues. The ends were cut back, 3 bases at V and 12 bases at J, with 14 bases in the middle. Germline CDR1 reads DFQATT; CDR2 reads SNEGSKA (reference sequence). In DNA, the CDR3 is TGCAGTGCTAGTCTCGACAGGATAGAGTACTTC. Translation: CSASLDRIEYF.

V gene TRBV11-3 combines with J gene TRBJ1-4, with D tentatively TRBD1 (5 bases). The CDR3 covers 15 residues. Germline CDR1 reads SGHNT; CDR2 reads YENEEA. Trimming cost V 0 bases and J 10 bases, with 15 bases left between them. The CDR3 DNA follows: TGTGCCAGCAGCTTAGACGGGGGGGTTGATGGAAAACTGTTTTTT. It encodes CASSLDGGVDGKLFF.

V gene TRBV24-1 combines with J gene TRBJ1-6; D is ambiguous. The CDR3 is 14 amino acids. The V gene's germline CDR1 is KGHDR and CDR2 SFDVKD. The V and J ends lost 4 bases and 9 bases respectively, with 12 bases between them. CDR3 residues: CATSDSGPFSPLHF. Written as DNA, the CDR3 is TGTGCCACCAGTGACTCCGGACCGTTTTCACCCCTCCACTTT.

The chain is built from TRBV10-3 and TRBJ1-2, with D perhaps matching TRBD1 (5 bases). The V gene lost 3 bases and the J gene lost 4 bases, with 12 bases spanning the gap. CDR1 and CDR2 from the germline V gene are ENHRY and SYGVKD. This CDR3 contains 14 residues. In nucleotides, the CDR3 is TGTGCCATCAGTGATCCGACAGATAGCTATGGCTACACCTTC. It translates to CAISDPTDSYGYTF.

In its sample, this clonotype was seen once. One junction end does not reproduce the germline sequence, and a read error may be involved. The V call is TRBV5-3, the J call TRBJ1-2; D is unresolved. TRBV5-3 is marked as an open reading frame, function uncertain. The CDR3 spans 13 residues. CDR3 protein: CASSLDGVDGYTF. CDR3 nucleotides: TGTGCCAGCAGCTTGGACGGGGTGGATGGCTACACCTTC.

The CDR3 region has the DNA TGCGCCAGCAGCTTGGGTCTCGGGGGATTTGGCACAGATACGCAGTATTTT. This translates into CASSLGLGGFGTDTQYF. This chain uses TRBV5-1 with TRBJ2-3, with D maybe TRBD2 (6 bases). Germline loops: CDR1 SGHRS, CDR2 YFSETQ. The CDR3 covers 17 residues. V lost 0 bases, J lost 1 base, and 15 bases lay in between.

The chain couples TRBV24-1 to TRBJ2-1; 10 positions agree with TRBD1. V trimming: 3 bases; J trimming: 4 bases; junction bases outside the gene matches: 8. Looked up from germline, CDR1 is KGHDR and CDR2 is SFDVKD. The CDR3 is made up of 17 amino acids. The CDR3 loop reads CATSDRSPGQGYNEQFF. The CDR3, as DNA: TGTGCCACCAGTGATCGCTCCCCGGGACAGGGGTACAATGAGCAGTTCTTC.

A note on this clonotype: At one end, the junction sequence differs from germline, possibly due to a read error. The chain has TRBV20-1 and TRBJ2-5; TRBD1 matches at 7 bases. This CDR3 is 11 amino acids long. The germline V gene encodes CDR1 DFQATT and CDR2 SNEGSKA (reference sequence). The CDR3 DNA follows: TGCAGTGCTAGGGGTGGACAGGCCCAAAACTTC. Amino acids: CSARGGQAQNF.

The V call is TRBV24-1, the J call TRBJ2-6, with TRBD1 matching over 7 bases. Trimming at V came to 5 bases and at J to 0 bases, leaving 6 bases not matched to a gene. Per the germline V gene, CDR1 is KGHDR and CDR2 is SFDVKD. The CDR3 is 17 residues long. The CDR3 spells CATSGPGQSSGANVLTF. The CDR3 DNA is TGTGCCACCAGTGGCCCGGGACAGAGCTCTGGGGCCAACGTCCTGACTTTC.

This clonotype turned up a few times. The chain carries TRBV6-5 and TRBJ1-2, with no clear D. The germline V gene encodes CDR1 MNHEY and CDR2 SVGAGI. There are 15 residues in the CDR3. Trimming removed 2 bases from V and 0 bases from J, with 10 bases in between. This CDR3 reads CASSYTALPNYGYTF. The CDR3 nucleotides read TGTGCCAGCAGTTACACAGCGCTGCCTAACTATGGCTACACCTTC.

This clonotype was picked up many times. DNA for the CDR3: TGTGCCAGCAGCGTAGGAGGCAGGCCCGCAACTAATGAAAAACTGTTTTTT. The encoded protein is CASSVGGRPATNEKLFF. The gene calls are TRBV9 and TRBJ1-4; D is unresolved. The CDR3 covers 17 residues. V lost 0 bases, J lost 0 bases, and 12 bases lay in between. Germline V gene data show CDR1 as SGDLS and CDR2 as YYNGEE.

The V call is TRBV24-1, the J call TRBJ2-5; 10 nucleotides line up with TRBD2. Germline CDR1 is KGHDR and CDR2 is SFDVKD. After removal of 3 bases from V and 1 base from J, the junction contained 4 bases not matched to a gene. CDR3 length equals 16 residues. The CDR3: CATSDTTSGTQETQYF. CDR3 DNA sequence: TGTGCCACCAGTGATACAACTAGCGGGACCCAAGAGACCCAGTACTTC.

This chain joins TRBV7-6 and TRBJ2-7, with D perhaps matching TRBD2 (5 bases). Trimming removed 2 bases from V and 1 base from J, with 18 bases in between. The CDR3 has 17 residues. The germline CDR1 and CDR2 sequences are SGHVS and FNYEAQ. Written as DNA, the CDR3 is TGTGCCAGCAGCTTATCTAGGTCTAGCCCCGTGTCCTACGAGCAGTACTTC. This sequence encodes CASSLSRSSPVSYEQYF.

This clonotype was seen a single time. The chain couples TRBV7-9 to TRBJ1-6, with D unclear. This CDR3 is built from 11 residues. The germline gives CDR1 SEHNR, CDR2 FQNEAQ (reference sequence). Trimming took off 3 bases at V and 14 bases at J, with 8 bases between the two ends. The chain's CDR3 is CASSLSTTLHF. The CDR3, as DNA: TGTGCCAGCAGCTTGTCCACCACCCTCCACTTT.

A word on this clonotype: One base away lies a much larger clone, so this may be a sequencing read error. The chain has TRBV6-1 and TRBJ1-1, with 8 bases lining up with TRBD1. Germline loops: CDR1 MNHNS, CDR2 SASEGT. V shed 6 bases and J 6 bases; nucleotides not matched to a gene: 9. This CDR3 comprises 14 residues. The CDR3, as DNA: TGTGCCAGCAGCGTACTTGGACAGGGCGCTGAAGCTTTCTTT. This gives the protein CASSVLGQGAEAFF.

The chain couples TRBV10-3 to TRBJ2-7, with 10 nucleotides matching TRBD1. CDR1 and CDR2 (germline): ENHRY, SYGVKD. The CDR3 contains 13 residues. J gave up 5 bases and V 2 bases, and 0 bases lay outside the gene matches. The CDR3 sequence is CAISEGQGDEQYF. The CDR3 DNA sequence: TGTGCCATCAGTGAGGGACAGGGGGACGAGCAGTACTTC.

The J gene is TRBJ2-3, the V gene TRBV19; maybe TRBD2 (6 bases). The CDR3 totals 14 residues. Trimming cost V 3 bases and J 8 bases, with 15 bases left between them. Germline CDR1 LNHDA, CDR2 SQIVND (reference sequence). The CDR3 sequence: CASSIPVQGGTQYF. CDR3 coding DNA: TGTGCCAGTAGTATCCCAGTTCAGGGAGGTACGCAGTATTTT.

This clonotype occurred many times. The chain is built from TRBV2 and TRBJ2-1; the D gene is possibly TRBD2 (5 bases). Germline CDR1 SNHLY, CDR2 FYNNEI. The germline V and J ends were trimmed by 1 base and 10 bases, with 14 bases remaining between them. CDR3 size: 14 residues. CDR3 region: CASSEDGVSQEQFF. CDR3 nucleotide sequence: TGTGCCAGCAGTGAAGACGGGGTTTCCCAGGAGCAGTTCTTC.

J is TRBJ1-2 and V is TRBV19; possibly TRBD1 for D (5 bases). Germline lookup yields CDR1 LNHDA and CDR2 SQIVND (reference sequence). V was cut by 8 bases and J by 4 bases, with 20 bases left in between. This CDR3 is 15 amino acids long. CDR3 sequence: CASGPERGEGYGYTF. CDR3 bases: TGTGCCAGTGGTCCGGAAAGGGGAGAAGGCTATGGCTACACCTTC.

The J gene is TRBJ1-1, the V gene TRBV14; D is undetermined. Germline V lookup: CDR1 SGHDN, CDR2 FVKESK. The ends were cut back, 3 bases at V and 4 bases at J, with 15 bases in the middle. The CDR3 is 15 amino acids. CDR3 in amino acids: CASSHTLTRPTEAFF. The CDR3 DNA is TGTGCCAGCAGCCATACCCTTACGAGGCCCACTGAAGCTTTCTTT.

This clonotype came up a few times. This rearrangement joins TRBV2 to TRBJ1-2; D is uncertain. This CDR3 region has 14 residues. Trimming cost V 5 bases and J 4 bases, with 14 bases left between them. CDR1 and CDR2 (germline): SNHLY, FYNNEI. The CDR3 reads CASSFRTEGYGYTF. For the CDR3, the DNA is TGTGCCAGCAGTTTCCGGACGGAGGGCTATGGCTACACCTTC.

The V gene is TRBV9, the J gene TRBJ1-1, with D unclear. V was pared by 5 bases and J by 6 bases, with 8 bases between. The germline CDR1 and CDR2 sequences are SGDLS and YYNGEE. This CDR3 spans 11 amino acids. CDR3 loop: CASSFSPEAFF. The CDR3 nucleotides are TGTGCCAGCAGTTTCAGTCCTGAAGCTTTCTTT.

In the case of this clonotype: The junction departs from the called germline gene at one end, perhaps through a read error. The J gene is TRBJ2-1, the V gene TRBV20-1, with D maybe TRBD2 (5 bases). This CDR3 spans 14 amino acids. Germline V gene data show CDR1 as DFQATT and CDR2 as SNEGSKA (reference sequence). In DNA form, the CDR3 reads TGCAGTGCTAGGACTACGTTGTCCAACAATGAGCGGTTCTTC. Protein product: CSARTTLSNNERFF.

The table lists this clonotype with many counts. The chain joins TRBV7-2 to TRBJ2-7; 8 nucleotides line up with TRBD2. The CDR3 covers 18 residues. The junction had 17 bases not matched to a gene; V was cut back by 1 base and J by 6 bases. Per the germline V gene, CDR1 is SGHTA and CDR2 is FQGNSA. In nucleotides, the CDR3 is TGTGCCAGCAGCTTAGGTGGGCTAGCGGGCTCGTACGGGATCGAGCAGTACTTC. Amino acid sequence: CASSLGGLAGSYGIEQYF.

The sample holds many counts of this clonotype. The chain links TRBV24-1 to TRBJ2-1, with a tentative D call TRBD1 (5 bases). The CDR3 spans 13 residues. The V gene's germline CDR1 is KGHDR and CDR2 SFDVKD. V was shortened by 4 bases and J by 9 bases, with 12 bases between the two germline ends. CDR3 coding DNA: TGTGCCACCAGTGACCCGGGCCAGGGTGAGCAGTTCTTC. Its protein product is CATSDPGQGEQFF.

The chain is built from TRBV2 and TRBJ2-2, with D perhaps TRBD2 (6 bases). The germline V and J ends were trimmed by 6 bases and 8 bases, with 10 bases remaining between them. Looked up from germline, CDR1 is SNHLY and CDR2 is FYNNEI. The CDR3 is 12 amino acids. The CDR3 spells CASRTSIGELFF. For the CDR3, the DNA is TGTGCCAGCAGAACTAGCATTGGGGAGCTGTTTTTT. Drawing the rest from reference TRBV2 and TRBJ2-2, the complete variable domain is EPEVTQTPSHQVTQMGQEVILRCVPISNHLYFYWYRQILGQKVEFLVSFYNNEISEKSEIFDDQFSVERPDGSNFTLKIRSTKLEDSAMYFCASRTSIGELFFGEGSRLTVL.